A single sample is the source of the 11 T cell receptor beta chains below, sequenced in a study of CD8 T cells in ankylosing spondylitis. One entry per CDR3 protein results from TCRdb running MiXCR on the 5' RACE reads. The profile shows about 130,000 distinct CDR3 sequences, 9.3% of them singletons. What was sequenced was blood, either unsorted or a sorted T cell fraction (not recorded which). All receptors derive from a male donor with ankylosing spondylitis or in good health (not recorded which).

This rearrangement joins TRBV20-1 to TRBJ1-2; TRBD1 aligns across 10 bases. Germline values: CDR1 DFQATT, CDR2 SNEGSKA (reference sequence). The CDR3 covers 16 residues. J was trimmed by 8 bases and V by 3 bases; bases with no gene match: 15. The CDR3 DNA reads TGCAGTGCTAGGGGGGGACAGGGGCAGGCCTGGATGGGCTACACCTTC. This encodes CSARGGQGQAWMGYTF.

This clonotype was detected many times. V and J are TRBV5-1 and TRBJ2-7; 9 nucleotides align to TRBD1. Trimming removed 0 bases from V and 5 bases from J; junction bases left unmatched: 6. Germline assignment: CDR1 SGHRS and CDR2 YFSETQ. There are 15 residues in the CDR3. DNA of the CDR3: TGCGCCAGCAGCTTGGCAGGACAGGGGAGGGACGAGCAGTACTTC. Its translation is CASSLAGQGRDEQYF.

This clonotype was seen repeatedly, ten times or more. The chain couples TRBV12-3 or TRBV12-4 to TRBJ2-7; a possible D gene is TRBD1 (6 bases). This CDR3 is 14 amino acids long. Trimming shortened V by 5 bases and J by 2 bases, and 13 bases separated the two germline ends. DNA of the CDR3: TGTGCCAGCAGTCAATGGGACAAAACCTACGAGCAGTACTTC. It yields the protein CASSQWDKTYEQYF.

This clonotype was detected only a few times. The chain combines TRBV6-5 with TRBJ2-5; tentative D call: TRBD2 (5 bases). CDR1 and CDR2 (germline): MNHEY, SVGAGI. Trimming took off 4 bases at V and 4 bases at J, with 13 bases between the two ends. The CDR3 contains 14 residues. DNA of the CDR3: TGTGCCAGCAGTTTCGACCGGCGGGCAGAGACCCAGTACTTC. Its translation: CASSFDRRAETQYF.

This clonotype occurred many times. The V gene is TRBV20-1, the J gene TRBJ1-5; a weak D match, TRBD1 (5 bases). The CDR3 totals 15 residues. Germline lookup yields CDR1 DFQATT and CDR2 SNEGSKA (reference sequence). The germline V and J ends were trimmed by 3 bases and 4 bases, with 16 bases remaining between them. DNA for the CDR3: TGCAGTGCTAGGGATTTTGAACAGGTTAATCAGCCCCAGCATTTT. It is translated as CSARDFEQVNQPQHF.

Many counts were recorded for this clonotype. V usage is TRBV5-1 and J usage is TRBJ2-2, with TRBD2 matching over 14 bases. With V trimmed by 2 bases and J by 0 bases, 6 bases remained unmatched. Germline CDR1 reads SGHRS; CDR2 reads YFSETQ. The CDR3 has 19 residues. The CDR3 nucleotides are TGCGCCAGCAGCTTACGGACTAGCGGGAGGCTCGCGAACACCGGGGAGCTGTTTTTT. Translated, it gives CASSLRTSGRLANTGELFF.

This clonotype was seen at least ten times. This chain links TRBV20-1 with TRBJ1-5; 7 bases line up with TRBD1. The CDR3 has 14 amino acids. Germline V gene lookup returns CDR1 DFQATT and CDR2 SNEGSKA (reference sequence). The V and J ends lost 2 bases and 10 bases, in that order; junction bases with no gene match: 11. As DNA, the CDR3 is TGCAGTGCTAGAAGGGCAGGGGGGGGGAGACCCCAGCATTTT. Protein sequence: CSARRAGGGRPQHF.

This clonotype was counted many times. The chain links TRBV5-6 to TRBJ1-4, with D maybe TRBD1 (6 bases). The CDR3 consists of 14 residues. Trimming took 0 bases from V and 8 from J, leaving 11 bases between them. CDR1 and CDR2 from the germline V gene are SGHDT and YYEEEE. DNA of the CDR3: TGTGCCAGCAGCTTGGAACAGGGTGGGGAAAAACTGTTTTTT. Protein sequence: CASSLEQGGEKLFF.

This clonotype was seen repeatedly, ten times or more. This sequence joins TRBV3-1 and TRBJ2-1; 13 bases agree with TRBD2. The CDR3 extends over 16 amino acids. The V segment lost 1 base and the J segment 8 bases; nucleotides outside the gene matches: 5. Germline CDR1 LGHDT, CDR2 YNNKEL (reference sequence). The CDR3 is CASSQGRTSGSYEQFF. In DNA form, the CDR3 reads TGTGCCAGCAGCCAAGGCCGGACTAGCGGGAGCTATGAGCAGTTCTTC.

This clonotype occurred a few times. The rearrangement joins TRBV18 to TRBJ2-7; no clear D gene. The V end lost 6 bases, the J end lost 5 bases, and 14 bases lay between the germline ends. There are 13 residues in the CDR3. Looked up from germline, CDR1 is KGHSH and CDR2 is LQKENI. The CDR3 is CASSREIVHEQYF. CDR3 nucleotides: TGTGCCAGCTCGCGAGAGATAGTCCACGAGCAGTACTTC.

The table lists this clonotype with many counts. V usage is TRBV20-1 and J usage is TRBJ2-7; D gene unclear. This CDR3 has 10 residues. Trimming took off 6 bases at V and 3 bases at J, with 6 bases between the two ends. Germline loops: CDR1 DFQATT, CDR2 SNEGSKA (reference sequence). Written as DNA, the CDR3 is TGCAGTGCCCTCAACTACGAGCAGTACTTC. Its translation: CSALNYEQYF.